The rows below give T cell receptor beta chains drawn from one sample of a study of T-cell reconstitution after alpha-beta-depleted transplantation in children. TCRdb itself ran the PCR reads through MiXCR, one entry per CDR3 protein. The sample includes roughly 150,000 distinct CDR3 sequences, roughly 11% of them seen just once. The sample consisted of PBMCs, taken before TCRalphabeta/CD19-depleted stem cell transplant. Receptors originate from a boy aged 2 to 10 with acute myeloid leukemia, due to receive a stem cell transplant. The CDR3 runs from the conserved cysteine through the conserved F or W. The D gene is left open where the match is weak. Where a row states a size, it is once, few, many or the class of an expanded clone; other rows omit it.

clone size: many; D gene: .; V gene: TRBV20-1; J gene: TRBJ1-2; CDR3 protein: CSARDQGRRYGYTF; CDR3 DNA: TGCAGTGCTAGAGATCAGGGTCGGAGGTATGGCTACACCTTC
clone size: few; D gene: .; V gene: TRBV19; J gene: TRBJ1-5; CDR3 protein: CVSTTDIWSNQPQHF; CDR3 DNA: TGTGTCAGTACGACAGACATCTGGAGCAATCAGCCCCAGCATTTT
clone size: many; D gene: TRBD1; V gene: TRBV20-1; J gene: TRBJ1-6; CDR3 protein: CSASRQGGNSPLHF; CDR3 DNA: TGCAGTGCTAGCCGACAGGGGGGTAATTCACCCCTCCACTTT
clone size: many; D gene: .; V gene: TRBV25-1; J gene: TRBJ1-1; CDR3 protein: CASSGQNTEAFF; CDR3 DNA: TGTGCCAGCAGTGGGCAGAACACTGAAGCTTTCTTT
clone size: many; D gene: .; V gene: TRBV5-1; J gene: TRBJ1-1; CDR3 protein: CASSLRTGGAATEAFF; CDR3 DNA: TGCGCCAGCAGCCTAAGGACGGGAGGGGCGGCCACTGAAGCTTTCTTT
clone size: many; D gene: .; V gene: TRBV20-1; J gene: TRBJ1-5; CDR3 protein: CSASPQAQPQHF; CDR3 DNA: TGCAGTGCTTCCCCCCAAGCCCAGCCCCAGCATTTT
clone size: many; D gene: .; V gene: TRBV4-2; J gene: TRBJ2-4; CDR3 protein: CASSPMRAKNIQYF; CDR3 DNA: TGTGCCAGCAGCCCCATGAGAGCCAAAAACATTCAGTACTTC
clone size: .; D gene: .; V gene: TRBV4-1; J gene: TRBJ1-1; CDR3 protein: CASSRQGNTEAFF; CDR3 DNA: TGCGCCAGCAGCCGCCAAGGGAACACTGAAGCTTTCTTT
clone size: many; D gene: TRBD1; V gene: TRBV6-5; J gene: TRBJ2-5; CDR3 protein: CASSLDRGGETQYF; CDR3 DNA: TGTGCCAGCAGTCTCGACAGGGGTGGAGAGACCCAGTACTTC
clone size: many; D gene: .; V gene: TRBV5-1; J gene: TRBJ2-5; CDR3 protein: CATRLIPWETQYF; CDR3 DNA: TGCGCCACCAGACTAATCCCATGGGAGACCCAGTACTTC
clone size: many; D gene: TRBD1; V gene: TRBV27; J gene: TRBJ2-2; CDR3 protein: CASSTRRGQGFVGELFF; CDR3 DNA: TGTGCCAGCAGCACCCGGAGGGGACAGGGTTTTGTCGGGGAGCTGTTTTTT
clone size: many; D gene: TRBD1; V gene: TRBV25-1; J gene: TRBJ1-6; CDR3 protein: CASSDDRANSPLHF; CDR3 DNA: TGTGCCAGCAGTGATGACAGGGCTAATTCACCCCTCCACTTT
clone size: once; D gene: TRBD2; V gene: TRBV7-8; J gene: TRBJ2-3; CDR3 protein: CASSYPRAGEGNTQYF; CDR3 DNA: TGTGCCAGCAGCTACCCAAGGGCGGGAGAGGGAAATACGCAGTATTTT
clone size: .; D gene: .; V gene: TRBV19; J gene: TRBJ1-2; CDR3 protein: CASSIGQSYGYTF; CDR3 DNA: TGTGCCAGTAGCATCGGACAGTCCTATGGCTACACCTTC
clone size: many; D gene: .; V gene: TRBV4-1; J gene: TRBJ2-5; CDR3 protein: CASSPAPGEETQYF; CDR3 DNA: TGCGCCAGCAGCCCAGCCCCAGGGGAAGAGACCCAGTACTTC
clone size: many; D gene: TRBD1; V gene: TRBV6-4; J gene: TRBJ1-2; CDR3 protein: CASSDGTGIMNGYTF; CDR3 DNA: TGTGCCAGCAGTGACGGGACAGGGATAATGAATGGCTACACCTTC
clone size: many; D gene: TRBD1; V gene: TRBV5-1; J gene: TRBJ1-2; CDR3 protein: CASTRQGGYGYTF; CDR3 DNA: TGCGCCAGCACCCGACAGGGGGGCTATGGCTACACCTTC
clone size: many; D gene: .; V gene: TRBV10-3; J gene: TRBJ1-5; CDR3 protein: CAISEGLSGNQPQHF; CDR3 DNA: TGTGCCATCAGTGAGGGACTGAGCGGCAATCAGCCCCAGCATTTT
clone size: few; D gene: .; V gene: TRBV20-1; J gene: TRBJ2-5; CDR3 protein: CCARDSGVGRKETQYF; CDR3 DNA: TGCTGTGCTAGAGATTCGGGAGTTGGGAGGAAAGAGACCCAGTACTTC
clone size: many; D gene: TRBD2; V gene: TRBV24-1; J gene: TRBJ2-2; CDR3 protein: CATSDGRGLATNTGELFF; CDR3 DNA: TGTGCCACCAGTGACGGCCGGGGACTAGCGACGAACACCGGGGAGCTGTTTTTT
clone size: many; D gene: TRBD1; V gene: TRBV20-1; J gene: TRBJ1-5; CDR3 protein: CSGGQANQPQHF; CDR3 DNA: TGCAGTGGCGGACAGGCGAATCAGCCCCAGCATTTT
clone size: few; D gene: .; V gene: TRBV23-1; J gene: TRBJ1-1; CDR3 protein: CASSQSGGPEAFF; CDR3 DNA: TGCGCCAGCAGTCAATCGGGCGGGCCTGAAGCTTTCTTT
clone size: many; D gene: .; V gene: TRBV20-1; J gene: TRBJ1-2; CDR3 protein: CSVESKQGPTGGYTF; CDR3 DNA: TGCAGTGTTGAGAGCAAACAGGGCCCCACAGGAGGCTACACCTTC
clone size: many; D gene: TRBD2; V gene: TRBV11-2; J gene: TRBJ2-1; CDR3 protein: CASSLLSSGYNEQFF; CDR3 DNA: TGTGCCAGCAGCTTATTGTCTAGCGGATACAATGAGCAGTTCTTC
clone size: many; D gene: TRBD2; V gene: TRBV7-2; J gene: TRBJ2-5; CDR3 protein: CASVPAGGKETQYF; CDR3 DNA: TGTGCCAGCGTCCCAGCGGGGGGGAAAGAGACCCAGTACTTC
clone size: many; D gene: .; V gene: TRBV12-3/TRBV12-4; J gene: TRBJ2-6; CDR3 protein: CASVRGDGANVLTF; CDR3 DNA: TGTGCCAGCGTCCGAGGCGATGGGGCCAACGTCCTGACTTTC
clone size: many; D gene: .; V gene: TRBV12-3/TRBV12-4; J gene: TRBJ2-3; CDR3 protein: CASSPGTKSTDTQYF; CDR3 DNA: TGTGCCAGCAGCCCAGGGACAAAGAGCACAGATACGCAGTATTTT
clone size: many; D gene: TRBD2; V gene: TRBV7-8; J gene: TRBJ2-5; CDR3 protein: CASSLAAFGTSGATAETQYF; CDR3 DNA: TGTGCCAGCAGCTTAGCGGCTTTCGGGACTAGCGGGGCGACCGCAGAGACCCAGTACTTC
clone size: many; D gene: TRBD1; V gene: TRBV24-1; J gene: TRBJ2-3; CDR3 protein: CATSDYDRADTQYF; CDR3 DNA: TGTGCCACCAGTGACTATGACAGGGCAGATACGCAGTATTTT
clone size: many; D gene: TRBD1; V gene: TRBV7-8; J gene: TRBJ2-2; CDR3 protein: CASSATGTGTTGELFF; CDR3 DNA: TGTGCCAGCAGCGCAACCGGGACAGGGACCACCGGGGAGCTGTTTTTT
clone size: many; D gene: .; V gene: TRBV7-2; J gene: TRBJ2-1; CDR3 protein: CASSLAGAAVRYNEQFF; CDR3 DNA: TGTGCCAGCAGCTTAGCGGGGGCGGCGGTAAGATACAATGAGCAGTTCTTC
clone size: many; D gene: .; V gene: TRBV11-1; J gene: TRBJ2-5; CDR3 protein: CASSLASRIEAQYF; CDR3 DNA: TGTGCCAGCAGCTTAGCCTCCCGTATTGAGGCCCAGTACTTC
clone size: many; D gene: .; V gene: TRBV28; J gene: TRBJ1-1; CDR3 protein: CASSWAGLNTEAFF; CDR3 DNA: TGTGCCAGCAGTTGGGCCGGACTGAACACTGAAGCTTTCTTT
clone size: many; D gene: TRBD2; V gene: TRBV5-1; J gene: TRBJ2-7; CDR3 protein: CASSLRISGNYEQYF; CDR3 DNA: TGCGCCAGCAGCTTGCGTATTAGCGGGAACTACGAGCAGTACTTC
clone size: many; D gene: TRBD2; V gene: TRBV4-1; J gene: TRBJ2-5; CDR3 protein: CASGPPAGGRLRRQETQYF; CDR3 DNA: TGCGCCAGCGGACCTCCGGCGGGGGGCCGATTAAGGCGGCAAGAGACCCAGTACTTC
clone size: many; D gene: .; V gene: TRBV2; J gene: TRBJ1-1; CDR3 protein: CASSEPQGWNTEAFF; CDR3 DNA: TGTGCCAGCAGTGAACCACAGGGTTGGAACACTGAAGCTTTCTTT
clone size: many; D gene: TRBD2; V gene: TRBV20-1; J gene: TRBJ2-1; CDR3 protein: CSARRAGGQSYNEQFF; CDR3 DNA: TGCAGTGCTAGACGAGCGGGGGGCCAGTCCTACAATGAGCAGTTCTTC
clone size: many; D gene: .; V gene: TRBV28; J gene: TRBJ2-1; CDR3 protein: CASSSLRGGFDSYNEQFF; CDR3 DNA: TGTGCCAGCAGTTCCCTAAGGGGGGGTTTCGACTCCTACAATGAGCAGTTCTTC
clone size: many; D gene: TRBD1; V gene: TRBV2; J gene: TRBJ1-5; CDR3 protein: CASSQDRDRDQPQHF; CDR3 DNA: TGTGCCAGCAGTCAAGACAGGGATCGGGATCAGCCCCAGCATTTT
clone size: many; D gene: .; V gene: TRBV7-6; J gene: TRBJ2-1; CDR3 protein: CASSLDFNGRWFF; CDR3 DNA: TGTGCCAGCAGCTTAGATTTTAACGGGAGATGGTTCTTC
clone size: many; D gene: TRBD2; V gene: TRBV7-9; J gene: TRBJ2-2; CDR3 protein: CASSFGGGSTGELFF; CDR3 DNA: TGTGCCAGCAGCTTCGGCGGGGGGTCCACCGGGGAGCTGTTTTTT
clone size: many; D gene: .; V gene: TRBV6-1; J gene: TRBJ1-5; CDR3 protein: CASSALLGGRQPQHF; CDR3 DNA: TGTGCCAGCAGTGCCCTCCTCGGGGGTCGACAGCCCCAGCATTTT
clone size: many; D gene: .; V gene: TRBV6-1; J gene: TRBJ1-1; CDR3 protein: CASSGGLITEAFF; CDR3 DNA: TGTGCCAGCAGTGGGGGGCTGATCACTGAAGCTTTCTTT
clone size: many; D gene: .; V gene: TRBV12-3/TRBV12-4; J gene: TRBJ1-2; CDR3 protein: CASSLDGMSGGYTF; CDR3 DNA: TGTGCCAGCAGTTTAGACGGCATGTCAGGTGGCTACACCTTC
clone size: many; D gene: .; V gene: TRBV12-3/TRBV12-4; J gene: TRBJ2-2; CDR3 protein: CASSLEETPAGRELFF; CDR3 DNA: TGTGCCAGCAGTTTAGAAGAAACCCCCGCGGGGAGGGAGCTGTTTTTT
clone size: many; D gene: TRBD2; V gene: TRBV6-5; J gene: TRBJ2-5; CDR3 protein: CASSYGLAGGSETQYF; CDR3 DNA: TGTGCCAGCAGTTACGGGCTAGCGGGGGGATCGGAGACCCAGTACTTC
clone size: many; D gene: TRBD1; V gene: TRBV7-6; J gene: TRBJ2-4; CDR3 protein: CASSSSTGLGNIQYF; CDR3 DNA: TGTGCCAGCAGCTCCTCGACAGGGTTGGGGAACATTCAGTACTTC
clone size: few; D gene: .; V gene: TRBV14; J gene: TRBJ2-7; CDR3 protein: CASSPNPLPGHSYLYTLTGEQYF; CDR3 DNA: TGTGCCAGCAGTCCAAACCCTCTTCCAGGGCACTCCTACCTTTATACCCTGACGGGCGAGCAGTACTTC
clone size: many; D gene: .; V gene: TRBV5-1; J gene: TRBJ2-3; CDR3 protein: CASSLGLAGIADTQYF; CDR3 DNA: TGCGCCAGCAGCTTGGGGCTCGCGGGGATCGCAGATACGCAGTATTTT
clone size: many; D gene: .; V gene: TRBV28; J gene: TRBJ2-5; CDR3 protein: CASSAIPGWGEYQETQYF; CDR3 DNA: TGTGCCAGCAGCGCAATTCCGGGGTGGGGCGAGTACCAAGAGACCCAGTACTTC
clone size: many; D gene: .; V gene: TRBV28; J gene: TRBJ2-1; CDR3 protein: CASSLEMGTYNEQFF; CDR3 DNA: TGTGCCAGCAGTTTGGAGATGGGAACCTACAATGAGCAGTTCTTC
clone size: .; D gene: .; V gene: TRBV30; J gene: TRBJ1-4; CDR3 protein: CARKGTNEKLFF; CDR3 DNA: TGTGCCCGGAAGGGAACAAATGAAAAACTGTTTTTT
clone size: many; D gene: TRBD1; V gene: TRBV7-9; J gene: TRBJ2-1; CDR3 protein: CASSLPDRVGNEQFF; CDR3 DNA: TGTGCCAGCAGCTTACCGGACAGGGTAGGGAATGAGCAGTTCTTC
clone size: many; D gene: .; V gene: TRBV12-3/TRBV12-4; J gene: TRBJ1-1; CDR3 protein: CASSFLSTEAFF; CDR3 DNA: TGTGCCAGCAGTTTCTTGAGCACTGAAGCTTTCTTT
clone size: many; D gene: TRBD2; V gene: TRBV24-1; J gene: TRBJ2-6; CDR3 protein: CATSDSGLAGGISGANVLTF; CDR3 DNA: TGTGCCACCAGTGATTCGGGACTAGCGGGAGGGATCTCTGGGGCCAACGTCCTGACTTTC
clone size: many; D gene: TRBD2; V gene: TRBV5-1; J gene: TRBJ2-3; CDR3 protein: CASSISGGAPDTQYF; CDR3 DNA: TGCGCCAGCAGCATTAGCGGGGGGGCGCCAGATACGCAGTATTTT
clone size: many; D gene: TRBD1; V gene: TRBV5-1; J gene: TRBJ2-2; CDR3 protein: CASSPIPGGAGAGELFF; CDR3 DNA: TGCGCCAGCAGTCCTATACCAGGGGGCGCTGGGGCCGGGGAGCTGTTTTTT
clone size: many; D gene: .; V gene: TRBV24-1; J gene: TRBJ1-1; CDR3 protein: CATRQAENTEAFF; CDR3 DNA: TGTGCCACCAGACAGGCCGAGAACACTGAAGCTTTCTTT
clone size: many; D gene: TRBD1; V gene: TRBV25-1; J gene: TRBJ2-5; CDR3 protein: CASSDRGQETQYF; CDR3 DNA: TGTGCCAGCAGTGACAGGGGGCAAGAGACCCAGTACTTC